These T cell receptor beta chains were read from a single sample in a study of T cell repertoires in cytomegalovirus infection. TCRdb reprocessed the reads with MiXCR, giving one entry per CDR3 protein. The sample holds about 300,000 distinct CDR3 sequences, about 9.2% seen once. The specimen was PBMCs. These receptors were obtained from a human donor in good health (CMV status not recorded). Some clones in this sample may be carry-over from other donors' samples. Each CDR3 is given with its conserved first and last residue. A D gene is named only where the DNA matches it firmly. The size entry gives once, few, many, or a class for an expanded clone.

many TRBJ2-1 . TRBV7-9 CASSLMEGSYNEQFF TGTGCCAGCAGCTTGATGGAGGGCTCCTACAATGAGCAGTTCTTC
few TRBJ1-6 TRBD1 TRBV20-1 CSASDWDRGSTLHF TGCAGTGCTAGTGATTGGGACAGAGGGTCGACCCTCCACTTT
many TRBJ2-2 . TRBV5-5 CASSMGESVYTGELFF TGTGCCAGCAGCATGGGAGAGAGTGTATATACCGGGGAGCTGTTTTTT
many TRBJ2-5 TRBD2 TRBV20-1 CSARRASGGNPQETQYF TGCAGTGCCCGCCGGGCTAGCGGGGGGAATCCCCAAGAGACCCAGTACTTC
many TRBJ1-2 . TRBV2 CASNVGGYTF TGTGCCAGCAATGTGGGTGGCTACACCTTC
many TRBJ1-2 TRBD1 TRBV20-1 CSARALPGTGEDGYTF TGCAGTGCTAGAGCCCTTCCTGGGACAGGGGAAGATGGCTACACCTTC
once TRBJ2-6 . TRBV9 CASSTVETVSGANVLTF TGTGCCAGCAGCACCGTGGAAACAGTTTCTGGGGCCAACGTCCTGACTTTC
many TRBJ1-4 . TRBV4-1 CASRDPLSEKLFF TGCGCCAGCAGGGACCCTTTGTCTGAAAAACTGTTTTTT
many TRBJ2-6 . TRBV12-3/TRBV12-4 CATSGASGANVLTF TGTGCCACCTCAGGGGCCTCTGGGGCCAACGTCCTGACTTTC
many TRBJ2-2 . TRBV5-1 CASSLRTATNTGELFF TGCGCCAGCAGCTTACGGACAGCGACGAACACCGGGGAGCTGTTTTTT